A single sample gave rise to the 12 T cell receptor gamma chains below, sequenced in a study of Vδ1+ human thymocytes. Whole-study findings and limits: Highly polyclonal TRG and TRD repertoires with Gaussian CDR3 length distributions appeared in thymus.

The template was reverse-transcribed extracted RNA. Pooled V-gene forward primers with one constant-region reverse primer generated the CDR3 amplicons by multiplex PCR. TCRdb fed the multiplex PCR reads into CATT to redo clone calling. This table holds about 6,500 gamma-chain clones, approximately 42% found once. Their antigen targets remain unknown. Sequenced material: Vdelta1+ gamma-delta thymocytes from the thymus. Subset of the sample: FACS-sorted CD3+ TCRalphabeta- TCRVdelta1+ TCRVdelta2- thymocytes. Every receptor here comes from a boy in the first two years of life who had congenital heart surgery.

As concerns this clone: At one end the junction does not follow the germline gene, possibly because of a read error. The V gene is TRGV4, the J gene TRGJ1 or TRGJ2. This CDR3 is built from 13 residues. Germline V gives CDR1 EGSTGY, CDR2 YDSYTSSV. The CDR3, as DNA: TGTGCCACCTGGTATGGAGTCTATTATAAGAAACTCTTT. Residues: CATWYGVYYKKLF.

This clone was detected only a few times. This sequence joins TRGV5 and TRGJ1 or TRGJ2. Germline loops: CDR1 VINAFY, CDR2 YDVSNSKD. V was clipped by 3 bases and J by 0 bases; unmatched bases: 11. The CDR3 has 16 residues. The CDR3 protein is CATWDGGRGNYYKKLF. For the CDR3, the DNA is TGTGCCACCTGGGACGGAGGGAGAGGGAATTATTATAAGAAACTCTTT.

The chain employs TRGV5 and TRGJP2. The J gene comes from matching the DNA to germline here; TCRdb lacks it. Germline CDR1 and CDR2: VINAFY and YDVSNSKD. The CDR3 extends over 18 amino acids. V shed 0 bases and J 1 base; nucleotides not matched to a gene: 11. CDR3 in amino acids: CATWDRRSEGSSDWIKTF. CDR3 nucleotide sequence: TGTGCCACCTGGGACAGGCGGTCAGAAGGTAGTAGTGATTGGATCAAGACGTTT.

V usage is TRGV5 and J usage is TRGJ1 or TRGJ2. Trimming cost V 9 bases and J 8 bases; bases outside gene matches: 7. CDR1 is VINAFY, CDR2 YDVSNSKD, per germline. The CDR3 contains 10 residues. As DNA, the CDR3 is TGTGCCACCGGGGGCGATAAGAAACTCTTT. This gives the protein CATGGDKKLF.

The V call is TRGV3, the J call TRGJ1 or TRGJ2. In the absence of a J gene in TCRdb, the DNA was matched to germline to assign it here. Germline values: CDR1 VTNTFY, CDR2 YDVSTARD (reference sequence). The J segment lost 7 bases and the V segment lost 6 bases, leaving 12 bases of the junction unmatched. The CDR3 has 13 residues. CDR3 residues: CATWTTEWYKKLF. The CDR3 nucleotides read TGTGCCACCTGGACTACCGAATGGTATAAGAAACTCTTT.

The rearrangement links TRGV3 to TRGJ1 or TRGJ2. V lost 0 bases to trimming and J lost 8 bases; unmatched junction nucleotides: 4. CDR1 is VTNTFY, CDR2 YDVSTARD, per germline (reference sequence). The CDR3 covers 12 residues. CDR3 bases: TGTGCCACCTGGGACAGGCGTCATAAGAAACTCTTT. This gives the protein CATWDRRHKKLF.

The rearrangement joins TRGV4 to TRGJ1 or TRGJ2. TCRdb is silent on the J gene; assignment here came from matching the DNA to germline. The V and J ends lost 1 base and 3 bases, in that order; junction bases with no gene match: 9. The germline CDR1 and CDR2 sequences are EGSTGY and YDSYTSSV. This CDR3 is 15 amino acids long. The CDR3 DNA sequence: TGTGCCACCTGGGATGGTACGGGGATTTATTATAAGAAACTCTTT. Protein sequence: CATWDGTGIYYKKLF.

The rearrangement links TRGV3 to TRGJ1 or TRGJ2. In germline, CDR1 is VTNTFY, CDR2 YDVSTARD (reference sequence). There are 13 residues in the CDR3. Germline trimming cut 6 bases from V and 8 bases from J; bases unmatched to any gene: 13. This CDR3 reads CATWKTGLHKKLF. For the CDR3, the DNA is TGTGCCACCTGGAAAACAGGCCTCCATAAGAAACTCTTT.

This clone was seen just once. The chain has TRGV9 and TRGJ1 or TRGJ2. The J gene is absent in TCRdb and was assigned here via DNA matching to germline. V trimming: 2 bases; J trimming: 11 bases; junction bases outside the gene matches: 15. This CDR3 contains 14 residues. Per germline, CDR1 GITISATS and CDR2 ISYDGTV (reference sequence). CDR3 sequence: CALWEGQGETEKLF. As DNA, the CDR3 is TGTGCCTTGTGGGAGGGTCAAGGGGAGACGGAGAAACTCTTT.

V gene TRGV4 was called; the J gene was not. There are 12 residues in the CDR3. Germline loops: CDR1 EGSTGY, CDR2 YDSYTSSV. The CDR3, as DNA: TGTGCCACCTGGGAGTGTCCCAGCCGTTTGCTCTTT. It specifies CATWECPSRLLF.

V and J are TRGV4 and TRGJ1 or TRGJ2. TCRdb offers no J gene call, so here the DNA was matched to germline to obtain one. The CDR3 has 15 amino acids. The V segment lost 0 bases and the J segment 0 bases; nucleotides outside the gene matches: 5. Germline lookup yields CDR1 EGSTGY and CDR2 YDSYTSSV. The CDR3, as DNA: TGTGCCACCTGGGATGGGGCCCGGAATTATTATAAGAAACTCTTT. This gives the protein CATWDGARNYYKKLF.

The V gene is uncalled and the J gene is TRGJ1 or TRGJ2. The CDR3 totals 11 residues. CDR3 DNA sequence: TGTGCCACCTGGGACGGGCTACAGAAACTCTTT. Its translation is CATWDGLQKLF.